The text below deals with one T cell receptor beta chain. The antigen is not known. These data belong to a study of cytomegalovirus exposure and HLA in healthy donors. Trimming at V came to 3 bases and at J to 8 bases, leaving 8 bases not matched to a gene. This CDR3 comprises 15 residues. Germline loops: CDR1 MNHEY, CDR2 SVGAGI. Findings and caveats of the study: Prior analysis indicated that the majority of TCR beta V segments exhibited productivity approximately 90% or approximately 30% of the time.

In the PCR, 60 Vbeta and 13 Jbeta primers were used. Sequenced by immunoSEQ multiplex PCR; TCRdb stores in-frame clones only, minus some. The sample consists of roughly 180,000 clones, roughly 81% of them appearing once. The sample comprised PBMCs. This TCR came from a girl aged 10 to 17 in good health and CMV-seropositive. V gene TRBV6-5 combines with J gene TRBJ2-1; 9 bases are shared with TRBD2. The CDR3, as DNA: TGTGCCAGCAGTTATACCGGGACTAGCTTCCATGAGCAGTTCTTC. Protein product: CASSYTGTSFHEQFF.